The next 16 T cell receptor beta chains were all read from a single sample in a study of T cell responses to AZD1222 COVID-19 vaccine. Method: immunoSEQ multiplex PCR; TCRdb's copy keeps in-frame clones and lacks some. The data hold under 90,000 clones, with 83% observed a single time. This specimen was peripheral blood, taken 28 days after the second AZD1222 dose. The origin of the receptors is an adult who received the AZD1222 COVID-19 vaccine.

The chain links TRBV28 to TRBJ2-6, with a weak D call TRBD1 (6 bases). The CDR3 consists of 15 residues. The V gene lost 5 bases and the J gene lost 3 bases, with 11 bases spanning the gap. Germline assignment: CDR1 MDHEN and CDR2 SYDVKM. In nucleotides, the CDR3 is TGTGCCAGCAGTACAACAGGGAGTGGGGCCAACGTCCTGACTTTC. Encoded protein: CASSTTGSGANVLTF.

Only one count was recorded for this clone. V gene TRBV4-2 combines with J gene TRBJ2-1; 9 bases are a match to TRBD2. The CDR3 is 14 residues long. Germline V gene lookup returns CDR1 LGHNA and CDR2 YNFKEQ. V trimming: 1 base; J trimming: 9 bases; junction bases outside the gene matches: 4. The CDR3 here is CASSQAVSGSEQFF. In DNA, the CDR3 is TGTGCCAGCAGCCAAGCTGTTAGCGGGAGTGAGCAGTTCTTC.

The rearrangement joins TRBV5-6 to TRBJ2-5, with TRBD2 as a possible D gene (5 bases). The germline V and J ends were trimmed by 4 bases and 5 bases, with 12 bases remaining between them. The V gene's germline CDR1 is SGHDT and CDR2 YYEEEE. CDR3 length equals 13 residues. The CDR3 DNA is TGTGCCAGCAGCGTGGGAGTTGGGGAGACCCAGTACTTC. Its protein product is CASSVGVGETQYF.

The count of this clone is one. This chain uses TRBV11-3 with TRBJ2-2; TRBD1 aligns across 8 bases. With V trimmed by 3 bases and J by 3 bases, 6 bases remained unmatched. The CDR3 covers 16 residues. CDR1 and CDR2 from the germline V gene are SGHNT and YENEEA. CDR3 in DNA: TGTGCCAGCAGCTTCAGCTCGGGACAGGACACCGGGGAGCTGTTTTTT. This gives the protein CASSFSSGQDTGELFF.

This sequence joins TRBV6-5 and TRBJ1-2; possibly TRBD1 for D (6 bases). V was clipped by 5 bases and J by 4 bases, with 8 bases between them. The germline gives CDR1 MNHEY, CDR2 SVGAGI. This CDR3 region has 12 residues. CDR3 protein: CASSKDSYGYTF. The CDR3 DNA is TGTGCCAGCAGTAAGGACAGCTATGGCTACACCTTC.

The chain combines TRBV11-2 with TRBJ1-6; the D is unclear. The CDR3 runs 15 residues. V was shortened by 4 bases and J by 0 bases, with 7 bases between the two germline ends. The germline V gene encodes CDR1 SGHAT and CDR2 FQNNGV. CDR3 residues: CASSSESSYNSPLHF. The CDR3 DNA sequence: TGTGCCAGCAGCTCGGAGAGCTCCTATAATTCACCCCTCCACTTT.

The genes are TRBV18 and TRBJ2-7, with TRBD1 as a possible D gene (5 bases). Germline V gene lookup returns CDR1 KGHSH and CDR2 LQKENI. This CDR3 has 14 amino acids. Trimming pared 2 bases from V and 2 bases from J, leaving 10 bases between. The CDR3 nucleotides are TGTGCCAGCTCACCAGGGGCATCTACCTACGAGCAGTACTTC. The encoded protein is CASSPGASTYEQYF.

This clone was detected only once. The chain couples TRBV4-2 to TRBJ2-7; TRBD2 aligns across 13 bases. CDR1 is LGHNA and CDR2 is YNFKEQ in the germline V gene. V was pared by 0 bases and J by 3 bases, with 14 bases of the junction left unmatched. This CDR3 is 20 amino acids long. The CDR3 here is CASSQDLSTGTSGTIYEQYF. CDR3 DNA sequence: TGTGCCAGCAGCCAAGATCTATCTACCGGGACTAGCGGGACAATCTACGAGCAGTACTTC.

The V and J genes are TRBV7-3 and TRBJ2-7; D uncertain. The CDR3 runs 16 residues. Germline V gives CDR1 SGHTA, CDR2 FQGTGA. The V and J ends lost 1 base and 0 bases respectively, with 13 bases between them. This CDR3 reads CASSLNPPSSSYEQYF. The CDR3 DNA reads as TGTGCCAGCAGCTTAAATCCGCCGTCGAGCTCCTACGAGCAGTACTTC. The full variable domain, its missing parts supplied by reference TRBV7-3 and TRBJ2-7, is GAGVSQTPSNKVTEKGKYVELRCDPISGHTALYWYRQSLGQGPEFLIYFQGTGAADDSGLPNDRFFAVRPEGSVSTLKIQRTERGDSAVYLCASSLNPPSSSYEQYFGPGTRLTVT.

The chain links TRBV30 to TRBJ1-2; D unresolved. The germline V and J ends were trimmed by 3 bases and 3 bases, with 14 bases remaining between them. CDR3 length: 14 residues. Germline V gives CDR1 GTSNPN, CDR2 SVGIG (reference sequence). CDR3 in DNA: TGTGCCTGGAGCCCGGGTCCGGGGTACTATGGCTACACCTTC. This encodes CAWSPGPGYYGYTF.

The chain carries TRBV5-4 and TRBJ2-1; possibly TRBD2 for D (6 bases). CDR1 is SGHNT, CDR2 YYREEE, per germline (reference sequence). V was shortened by 2 bases and J by 3 bases, with 12 bases between the two germline ends. The CDR3 length is 15 residues. In nucleotides, the CDR3 is TGTGCCAGCAGCTTCGGCGGGATTGGCTACAATGAGCAGTTCTTC. As protein: CASSFGGIGYNEQFF.

The genes are TRBV4-1 and TRBJ2-4; 11 nucleotides line up with TRBD2. From germline, CDR1 is MGHRA and CDR2 YSYEKL. This CDR3 has 17 residues. With V trimmed by 2 bases and J by 7 bases, 10 bases remained unmatched. The chain's CDR3 is CASSQPRLAGLQNIQYF. The CDR3 DNA follows: TGCGCCAGCAGCCAACCTAGACTAGCGGGGCTCCAGAACATTCAGTACTTC.

The chain carries TRBV9 and TRBJ1-1, with a weak D call TRBD1 (6 bases). V lost 0 bases and J 6 bases, leaving 15 bases between the germline ends. Germline lookup yields CDR1 SGDLS and CDR2 YYNGEE. The CDR3 is made up of 15 amino acids. CDR3 in amino acids: CASSVVGTLLPEAFF. CDR3 bases: TGTGCCAGCAGCGTAGTTGGGACACTACTACCTGAAGCTTTCTTT.

V is TRBV10-3 and J is TRBJ2-7, with a weak D call TRBD1 (5 bases). Trimming stripped 4 bases from V and 0 bases from J, with 16 bases between. This CDR3 region has 16 residues. CDR1 is ENHRY, CDR2 SYGVKD, per germline. The CDR3 protein is CAISVKDSWSSYEQYF. In DNA form, the CDR3 reads TGTGCCATCAGTGTTAAAGACAGCTGGAGCTCCTACGAGCAGTACTTC.

V usage is TRBV4-3 and J usage is TRBJ2-3; D unclear. CDR3 length: 17 residues. The V and J ends lost 1 base and 1 base respectively, with 15 bases between them. Germline V gene lookup returns CDR1 LGHNA and CDR2 YSLEER. The CDR3 region has the DNA TGCGCCAGCAGCCAAGTCTTGGGTTTTGGACGCACAGATACGCAGTATTTT. This encodes CASSQVLGFGRTDTQYF.

CDR3 loop: CASSTGQGGEQYF. CDR3 coding DNA: TGTGCCAGTAGTACGGGACAGGGTGGCGAGCAGTACTTC. The rearrangement joins TRBV19 to TRBJ2-7, with 9 positions matching TRBD1. Per the germline V gene, CDR1 is LNHDA and CDR2 is SQIVND (reference sequence). This CDR3 is built from 13 residues. Trimming removed 4 bases from V and 6 bases from J; junction bases left unmatched: 4.